These 5 T cell receptor beta chains originate from one sample sequenced in a study of shared clonotypes between healthy human individuals. Repertoires were generated with immunoSEQ multiplex PCR, while TCRdb's copy carries only in-frame clones and drops some. This sample has around 2,000,000 clones, with just under 95% found just once. Naive CD8 isolation took CD45RO-negative cells positively selected for CCR7 and excluded terminally differentiated effector memory CD45RA+ cells. The sequenced material came from naive CD8+ T cells sorted from blood. These receptors all come from a man aged 18 to 29 in good health.

CDR3 in DNA: TGCAGCGTTGCGGACAGCCCCTATGGCTACACCTTC. Translation: CSVADSPYGYTF. J is TRBJ1-2 and V is TRBV29-1; D might be TRBD1 (6 bases). With 4 bases removed from V and 4 bases from J, the gap between germline ends came to 10 bases. The CDR3 is made up of 12 amino acids. CDR1 is SQVTM and CDR2 is ANQGSEA in the germline V gene. Complete variable domain (other parts from reference TRBV29-1 and TRBJ1-2): SAVISQKPSRDICQRGTSLTIQCQVDSQVTMMFWYRQQPGQSLTLIATANQGSEATYESGFVIDKFPISRPNLTFSTLTVSNMSPEDSSIYLCSVADSPYGYTFGSGTRLTVV.

This clone was recorded once. This chain joins TRBV7-9 and TRBJ2-1, with 7 bases matching TRBD2. The germline V gene encodes CDR1 SEHNR and CDR2 FQNEAQ (reference sequence). The CDR3 covers 16 residues. V dropped 0 bases and J dropped 6; count of bases not matched to a gene: 8. The CDR3 DNA reads TGTGCCAGCAGCTTAGCGTTTGGGCTAGCGGCCAATGAGCAGTTCTTC. Its translation is CASSLAFGLAANEQFF.

CDR3 in amino acids: CASSLGSENSPLHF. The CDR3 region has the DNA TGCGCCAGCAGCTTGGGAAGCGAGAATTCACCCCTCCACTTT. The chain couples TRBV5-1 to TRBJ1-6; D ambiguous. The V gene lost 0 bases and the J gene lost 7 bases, with 8 bases spanning the gap. CDR1 and CDR2 (germline): SGHRS, YFSETQ. The CDR3 has 14 amino acids.

The V gene is TRBV9, the J gene TRBJ2-5; 14 nucleotides agree with TRBD2. This CDR3 has 16 amino acids. V dropped 3 bases and J dropped 4; count of bases not matched to a gene: 5. The germline V gene encodes CDR1 SGDLS and CDR2 YYNGEE. The CDR3, as DNA: TGTGCCAGCAGCGGCGGACTAGCGGGGGGACGAGAGACCCAGTACTTC. It specifies CASSGGLAGGRETQYF. Using reference TRBV9 and TRBJ2-5 for the parts outside the CDR3, the full variable domain is DSGVTQTPKHLITATGQRVTLRCSPRSGDLSVYWYQQSLDQGLQFLIQYYNGEERAKGNILERFSAQQFPDLHSELNLSSLELGDSALYFCASSGGLAGGRETQYFGPGTRLLVL.

The chain links TRBV9 to TRBJ2-7; 8 nucleotides agree with TRBD2. The trim removed 0 bases at V and 6 bases at J, leaving 2 bases unmatched. CDR3 length: 13 residues. CDR1 is SGDLS, CDR2 YYNGEE, per germline. The CDR3 loop is CASSVGTSTEQYF. CDR3 coding DNA: TGTGCCAGCAGCGTAGGGACTAGCACCGAGCAGTACTTC.